These T cell receptor beta chains were read from a single sample in a study of blood T cell repertoires in COVID-19. Produced via immunoSEQ multiplex PCR; TCRdb's table is partial and in-frame only. The table lists 77,000 or so clones, more than 60% of them singletons. Sequencing was performed on peripheral blood. Receptors were obtained from a woman of 80 years or more with active or convalescent COVID-19. Each CDR3 is given with its conserved first and last residue. The D gene is left open where the match is weak.

D gene: TRBD1
J gene: TRBJ2-5
V gene: TRBV12-3/TRBV12-4
CDR3 protein: CASSLDRAKTQYF

D gene: TRBD2
J gene: TRBJ2-1
V gene: TRBV12-5
CDR3 protein: CASGRTSMNEQFF

D gene: TRBD1
J gene: TRBJ2-7
V gene: TRBV7-8
CDR3 protein: CASSSDRGDEQYF

D gene: TRBD1
J gene: TRBJ1-4
V gene: TRBV2
CDR3 protein: CASTRQGGDEKLFF

D gene: TRBD2
J gene: TRBJ2-2
V gene: TRBV7-9
CDR3 protein: CASRQPGLAATNTGELFF

D gene: -
J gene: TRBJ2-5
V gene: TRBV9
CDR3 protein: CASSVDLGGVETQYF

D gene: TRBD1
J gene: TRBJ2-2
V gene: TRBV5-4
CDR3 protein: CASSTGQGDTGELFF

D gene: -
J gene: TRBJ1-1
V gene: TRBV6-5
CDR3 protein: CASSYSANTEAFF

D gene: -
J gene: TRBJ1-2
V gene: TRBV28
CDR3 protein: CASNRKFRTGYTF

D gene: TRBD2
J gene: TRBJ2-1
V gene: TRBV7-3
CDR3 protein: CASSDIAGSSYNEQFF

D gene: TRBD1
J gene: TRBJ1-2
V gene: TRBV19
CDR3 protein: CASSNRDRGNYGYTF

D gene: -
J gene: TRBJ1-2
V gene: TRBV6-5
CDR3 protein: CASSPRLSYGYTF

D gene: -
J gene: TRBJ1-2
V gene: TRBV3-1/TRBV3-2
CDR3 protein: CASSHRSGVGYTF

D gene: TRBD1
J gene: TRBJ2-1
V gene: TRBV7-9
CDR3 protein: CASSSRGQGWNEQFF

D gene: TRBD2
J gene: TRBJ2-3
V gene: TRBV6-5
CDR3 protein: CASSRRGGGTDTQYF

D gene: TRBD1
J gene: TRBJ1-6
V gene: TRBV5-1
CDR3 protein: CASRAGQGDNSPLHF

D gene: TRBD1
J gene: TRBJ1-6
V gene: TRBV10-3
CDR3 protein: CAIRGQGDSPLHF

D gene: -
J gene: TRBJ2-1
V gene: TRBV6-1
CDR3 protein: CASSDPHWGGLYNEQFF

D gene: -
J gene: TRBJ1-5
V gene: TRBV21-1
CDR3 protein: CASSKVSRGGNQPQHF

D gene: -
J gene: TRBJ2-5
V gene: TRBV12-3/TRBV12-4
CDR3 protein: CASSFVETQYF

D gene: TRBD2
J gene: TRBJ2-5
V gene: TRBV7-3
CDR3 protein: CASSLITSGGPGETQYF

D gene: -
J gene: TRBJ1-3
V gene: TRBV19
CDR3 protein: CASRTVNSGNTIYF

D gene: -
J gene: TRBJ1-1
V gene: TRBV28
CDR3 protein: CASSLIFDTEAFF

D gene: -
J gene: TRBJ1-2
V gene: TRBV11-2
CDR3 protein: CASSLDLGDYGYTF

D gene: TRBD2
J gene: TRBJ2-7
V gene: TRBV2
CDR3 protein: CASTLRGNEQYF

D gene: -
J gene: TRBJ1-5
V gene: TRBV28
CDR3 protein: CASSLFTGLGQPQHF

D gene: TRBD2
J gene: TRBJ2-7
V gene: TRBV7-2
CDR3 protein: CASSFGTSVSEQYF

D gene: TRBD2
J gene: TRBJ2-5
V gene: TRBV11-2
CDR3 protein: CASSFQASGQETQYF

D gene: TRBD1
J gene: TRBJ2-1
V gene: TRBV7-8
CDR3 protein: CASSLSPDRESYNEQFF

D gene: -
J gene: TRBJ1-4
V gene: TRBV25-1
CDR3 protein: CASSEHRTTVREKLFF

D gene: TRBD1
J gene: TRBJ2-1
V gene: TRBV30
CDR3 protein: CAWLRGWTGNSNNEQFF

D gene: -
J gene: TRBJ1-2
V gene: TRBV3-1/TRBV3-2
CDR3 protein: CASSPSTDSIYGYTF

D gene: -
J gene: TRBJ1-1
V gene: TRBV20-1
CDR3 protein: CSASQTVKAFF

D gene: TRBD2
J gene: TRBJ2-1
V gene: TRBV7-9
CDR3 protein: CASSTARGVYNEQFF

D gene: -
J gene: TRBJ2-5
V gene: TRBV12-3/TRBV12-4
CDR3 protein: CASSLGVGGTQYF

D gene: -
J gene: TRBJ2-2
V gene: TRBV5-1
CDR3 protein: CASSLAGPKNTGELFF

D gene: TRBD1
J gene: TRBJ2-5
V gene: TRBV3-1/TRBV3-2
CDR3 protein: CASSQGQGAGETQYF

D gene: -
J gene: TRBJ1-2
V gene: TRBV7-2
CDR3 protein: CASSLVPRPSPSYTF

D gene: TRBD1
J gene: TRBJ1-2
V gene: TRBV6-5
CDR3 protein: CASSQNWDSVYGYTF

D gene: TRBD1
J gene: TRBJ1-1
V gene: TRBV7-9
CDR3 protein: CASSFPGQGRAFF

D gene: -
J gene: TRBJ2-2
V gene: TRBV5-1
CDR3 protein: CASSFRLTDRSIGHTGELFF

D gene: TRBD2
J gene: TRBJ2-1
V gene: TRBV7-2
CDR3 protein: CASSLGRTSGGAEDEQFF

D gene: -
J gene: TRBJ2-7
V gene: TRBV18
CDR3 protein: CASSHDREDAEQYF